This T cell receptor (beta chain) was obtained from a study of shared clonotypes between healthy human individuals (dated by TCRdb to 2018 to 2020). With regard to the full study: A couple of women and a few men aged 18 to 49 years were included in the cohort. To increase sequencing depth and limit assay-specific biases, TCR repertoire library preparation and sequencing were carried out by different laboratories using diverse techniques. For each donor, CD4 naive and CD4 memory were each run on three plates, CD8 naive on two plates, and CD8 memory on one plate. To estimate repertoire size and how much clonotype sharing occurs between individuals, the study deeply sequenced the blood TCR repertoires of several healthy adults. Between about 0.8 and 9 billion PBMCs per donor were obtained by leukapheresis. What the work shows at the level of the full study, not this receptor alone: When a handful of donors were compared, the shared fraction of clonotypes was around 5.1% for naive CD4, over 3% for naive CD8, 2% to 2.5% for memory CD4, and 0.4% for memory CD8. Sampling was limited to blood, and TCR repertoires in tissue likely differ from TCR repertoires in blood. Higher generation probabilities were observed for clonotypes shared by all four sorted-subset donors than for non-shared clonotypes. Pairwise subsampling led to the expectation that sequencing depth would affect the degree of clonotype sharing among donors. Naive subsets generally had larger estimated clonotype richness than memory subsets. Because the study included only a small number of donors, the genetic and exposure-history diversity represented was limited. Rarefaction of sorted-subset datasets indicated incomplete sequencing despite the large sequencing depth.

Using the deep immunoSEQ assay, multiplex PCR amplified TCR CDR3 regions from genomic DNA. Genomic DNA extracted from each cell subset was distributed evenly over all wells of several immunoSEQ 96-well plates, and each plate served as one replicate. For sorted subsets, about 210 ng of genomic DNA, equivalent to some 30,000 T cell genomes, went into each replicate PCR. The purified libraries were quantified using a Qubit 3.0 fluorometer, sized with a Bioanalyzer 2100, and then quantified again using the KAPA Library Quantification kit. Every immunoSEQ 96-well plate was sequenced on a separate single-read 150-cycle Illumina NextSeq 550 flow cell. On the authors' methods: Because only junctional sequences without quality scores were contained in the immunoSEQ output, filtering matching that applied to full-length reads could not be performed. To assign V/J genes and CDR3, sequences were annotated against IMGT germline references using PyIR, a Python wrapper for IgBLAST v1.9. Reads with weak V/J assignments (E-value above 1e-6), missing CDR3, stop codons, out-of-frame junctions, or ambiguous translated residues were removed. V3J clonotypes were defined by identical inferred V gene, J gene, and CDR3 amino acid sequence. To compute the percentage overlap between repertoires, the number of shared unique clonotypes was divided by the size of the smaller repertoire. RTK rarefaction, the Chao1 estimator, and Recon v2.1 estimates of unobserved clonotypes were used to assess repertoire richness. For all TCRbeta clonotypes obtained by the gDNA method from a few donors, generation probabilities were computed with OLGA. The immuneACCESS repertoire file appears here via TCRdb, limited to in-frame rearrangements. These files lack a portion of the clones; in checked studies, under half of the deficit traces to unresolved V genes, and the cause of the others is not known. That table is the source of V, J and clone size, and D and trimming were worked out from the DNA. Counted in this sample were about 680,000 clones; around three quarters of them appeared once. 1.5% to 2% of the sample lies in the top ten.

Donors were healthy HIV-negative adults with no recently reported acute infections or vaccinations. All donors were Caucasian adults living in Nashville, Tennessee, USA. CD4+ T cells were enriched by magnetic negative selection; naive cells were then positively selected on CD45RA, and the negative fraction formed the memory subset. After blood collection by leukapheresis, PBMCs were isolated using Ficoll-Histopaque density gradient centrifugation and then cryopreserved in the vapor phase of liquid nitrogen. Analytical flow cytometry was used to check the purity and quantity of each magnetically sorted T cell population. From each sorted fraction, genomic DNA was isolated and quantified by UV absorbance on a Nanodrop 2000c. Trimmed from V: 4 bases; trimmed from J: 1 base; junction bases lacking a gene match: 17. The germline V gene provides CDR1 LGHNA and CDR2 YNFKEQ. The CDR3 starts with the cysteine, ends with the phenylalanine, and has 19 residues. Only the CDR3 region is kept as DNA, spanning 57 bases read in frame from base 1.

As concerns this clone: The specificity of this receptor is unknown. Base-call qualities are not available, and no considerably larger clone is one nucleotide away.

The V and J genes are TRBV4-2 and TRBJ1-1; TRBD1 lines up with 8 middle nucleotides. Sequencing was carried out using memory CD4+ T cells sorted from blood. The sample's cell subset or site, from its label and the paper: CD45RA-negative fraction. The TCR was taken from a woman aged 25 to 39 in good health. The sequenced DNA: TGTGCCAGCAGCCTTTTGGGTCCCGGGACAGGAAAAACGAACACTGAAGCTTTCTTT. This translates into CASSLLGPGTGKTNTEAFF.